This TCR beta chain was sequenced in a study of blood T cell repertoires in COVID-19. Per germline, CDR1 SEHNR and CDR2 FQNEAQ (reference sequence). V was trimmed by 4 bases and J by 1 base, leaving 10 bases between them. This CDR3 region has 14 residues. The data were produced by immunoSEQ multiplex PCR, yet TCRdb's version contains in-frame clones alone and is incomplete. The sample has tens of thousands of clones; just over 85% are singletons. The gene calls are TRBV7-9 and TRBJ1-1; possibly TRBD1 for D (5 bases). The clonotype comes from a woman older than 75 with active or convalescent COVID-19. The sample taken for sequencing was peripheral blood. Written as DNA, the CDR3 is TGTGCCAGCAGCTCCCAGGGCACGAACACTGAAGCTTTCTTT. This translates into CASSSQGTNTEAFF. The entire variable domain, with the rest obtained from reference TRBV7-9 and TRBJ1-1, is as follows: DTGVSQNPRHKITKRGQNVTFRCDPISEHNRLYWYRQTLGQGPEFLTYFQNEAQLEKSRLLSDRFSAERPKGSFSTLEIQRTEQGDSAMYLCASSSQGTNTEAFFGQGTRLTVV.